The 22 T cell receptor beta chains listed next were all sequenced from one sample in a study of cytomegalovirus exposure and HLA in healthy donors. PCR employed 60 Vbeta and 13 Jbeta primers. Some clones are missing from TCRdb's copy, which holds only in-frame ones; the method was immunoSEQ multiplex PCR. Of approximately 150,000 clones listed, 77% were seen once; the top ten hold about 2.6%. Sequencing used PBMCs. These receptors were obtained from a woman in her forties in good health and CMV-seropositive.

This clone has just a few counts. V and J are TRBV5-1 and TRBJ2-1; TRBD1 matches 8 bases. The CDR3 contains 16 residues. Germline CDR1 and CDR2: SGHRS and YFSETQ. With 2 bases clipped from V and 10 bases from J, the junction kept 14 bases outside the gene matches. The CDR3 DNA sequence: TGCGCCAGCAGCTTCGACAGGGGTCTACCGACGGTAGAGCAGTTCTTC. Amino acid sequence: CASSFDRGLPTVEQFF.

V is TRBV19 and J is TRBJ2-5; D gene ambiguous. CDR3 length equals 10 residues. The V gene lost 9 bases and the J gene lost 1 base, with 3 bases spanning the gap. Germline V gives CDR1 LNHDA, CDR2 SQIVND (reference sequence). The CDR3, as DNA: TGTGCCAGCGGCCAAGAGACCCAGTACTTC. It yields the protein CASGQETQYF.

This rearrangement joins TRBV7-2 to TRBJ2-7; a possible D gene is TRBD1 (6 bases). CDR3 length equals 16 residues. Trimming stripped 5 bases from V and 3 bases from J, with 20 bases between. Germline CDR1 SGHTA, CDR2 FQGNSA. CDR3 protein: CASSARAGAFNYEQYF. In DNA, the CDR3 is TGTGCCAGCAGCGCAAGGGCAGGGGCGTTTAACTACGAGCAGTACTTC.

The genes are TRBV7-8 and TRBJ1-4, with TRBD1 matching over 10 bases. V gave up 1 base and J gave up 6 bases; unmatched junction bases: 5. CDR3 size: 16 residues. From germline, CDR1 is SGHVS and CDR2 FQNEAQ. The CDR3 reads CASSLVAGTGDEKLFF. In DNA form, the CDR3 reads TGTGCCAGCAGCTTAGTAGCAGGGACAGGGGATGAAAAACTGTTTTTT.

V and J are TRBV28 and TRBJ2-7, with 8 bases matching TRBD2. V was clipped by 7 bases and J by 3 bases; unmatched bases: 8. The CDR3 extends over 14 amino acids. Germline-derived CDR1 and CDR2 are MDHEN and SYDVKM. CDR3 protein: CASTRGGSHYEQYF. CDR3 bases: TGTGCCAGCACCCGGGGGGGGTCCCACTACGAGCAGTACTTC.

Concerning this clone: In the same sample, other DNA sequences code for this CDR3. The gene calls are TRBV7-9 and TRBJ2-3, with D uncertain. This CDR3 contains 14 residues. The V gene's germline CDR1 is SEHNR and CDR2 FQNEAQ (reference sequence). Trimming removed 1 base at V and 0 bases at J, with 5 bases between. The CDR3 DNA reads as TGTGCCAGCAGCTTAGGGCTTAGCACAGATACGCAGTATTTT. Its translation is CASSLGLSTDTQYF.

This clone was recorded a few times. CDR3 residues: CASSTYNTEAFF. For the CDR3, the DNA is TGTGCCAGCAGCACCTACAACACTGAAGCTTTCTTT. The V call is TRBV9, the J call TRBJ1-1; D unresolved. Germline V gene sequence: CDR1 SGDLS, CDR2 YYNGEE. This CDR3 has 12 residues. Trimming stripped 4 bases from V and 2 bases from J, with 6 bases between.

This clone was counted only a few times. This chain uses TRBV2 with TRBJ1-2; 10 bases are a match to TRBD1. Germline V lookup: CDR1 SNHLY, CDR2 FYNNEI. CDR3 length: 13 residues. V dropped 2 bases and J dropped 14; count of bases not matched to a gene: 8. The CDR3 DNA follows: TGTGCCAGCAGTGAAAGGGACAGGGGTTCGTATACCTTC. Its translation: CASSERDRGSYTF.

The gene calls are TRBV27 and TRBJ2-5; D may be TRBD2 (7 bases). CDR1 and CDR2 from the germline V gene are MNHEY and SMNVEV (reference sequence). The CDR3 length is 13 residues. With 4 bases removed from V and 4 bases from J, the gap between germline ends came to 10 bases. Written as DNA, the CDR3 is TGTGCCAGCAGTTCTAGGGGGGGAGAGACCCAGTACTTC. As protein: CASSSRGGETQYF.

This clone was detected only once. This sequence joins TRBV5-6 and TRBJ2-5, with TRBD1 matching 7 bases. Germline CDR1 SGHDT, CDR2 YYEEEE. The junction had 7 bases not matched to a gene; V was cut back by 3 bases and J by 5 bases. The CDR3 spans 14 residues. CDR3 protein: CASSSVTGLETQYF. CDR3 DNA sequence: TGTGCCAGCAGCTCGGTGACAGGGCTGGAGACCCAGTACTTC. Complete variable domain (other parts from reference TRBV5-6 and TRBJ2-5): DAGVTQSPTHLIKTRGQQVTLRCSPKSGHDTVSWYQQALGQGPQFIFQYYEEEERQRGNFPDRFSGHQFPNYSSELNVNALLLGDSALYLCASSSVTGLETQYFGPGTRLLVL.

This chain connects TRBV7-9 to TRBJ2-7, with 12 bases aligning to TRBD1. CDR3 length: 17 amino acids. Germline V gene sequence: CDR1 SEHNR, CDR2 FQNEAQ (reference sequence). J lost 1 base, V lost 4 bases, and 8 bases had no gene match. CDR3 nucleotide sequence: TGTGCCAGCAGCTCCCCGGGACAGGGGGCTCTATCCTACGAGCAGTACTTC. Protein product: CASSSPGQGALSYEQYF. The variable domain in full, with the rest retrieved from reference TRBV7-9 and TRBJ2-7, is DTGVSQNPRHKITKRGQNVTFRCDPISEHNRLYWYRQTLGQGPEFLTYFQNEAQLEKSRLLSDRFSAERPKGSFSTLEIQRTEQGDSAMYLCASSSPGQGALSYEQYFGPGTRLTVT.

This sequence joins TRBV7-2 and TRBJ1-1; the D gene is possibly TRBD1 (5 bases). CDR1 is SGHTA and CDR2 is FQGNSA in the germline V gene. Trimming took off 2 bases at V and 7 bases at J, with 14 bases between the two ends. The CDR3 consists of 14 residues. The CDR3 spells CASSLNPGRIEAFF. Written as DNA, the CDR3 is TGTGCCAGCAGCTTAAATCCAGGGAGGATTGAAGCTTTCTTT. Complete variable domain (other parts from reference TRBV7-2 and TRBJ1-1): GAGVSQSPSNKVTEKGKDVELRCDPISGHTALYWYRQSLGQGLEFLIYFQGNSAPDKSGLPSDRFSAERTGGSVSTLTIQRTQQEDSAVYLCASSLNPGRIEAFFGQGTRLTVV.

The chain is built from TRBV30 and TRBJ2-3; TRBD2 aligns across 9 bases. Germline CDR1 and CDR2: GTSNPN and SVGIG (reference sequence). The CDR3 spans 14 residues. V shed 2 bases, J shed 3 bases, and the junction held 3 bases outside the gene matches. CDR3 DNA sequence: TGTGCCTGGAGTTGGCGGGGGGGAACAGATACGCAGTATTTT. Residues: CAWSWRGGTDTQYF. The variable domain in full, completed from reference TRBV30 and TRBJ2-3, reads SQTIHQWPATLVQPVGSPLSLECTVEGTSNPNLYWYRQAAGRGLQLLFYSVGIGQISSEVPQNLSASRPQDRQFILSSKKLLLSDSGFYLCAWSWRGGTDTQYFGPGTRLTVL.

CDR3 sequence: CASSLGGTPWGETQYF. Here the CDR3 DNA reads TGCGCCAGCAGCTTAGGCGGGACGCCTTGGGGGGAGACCCAGTACTTC. The chain is built from TRBV5-1 and TRBJ2-5; weak D call: TRBD2 (6 bases). CDR1 and CDR2 from the germline V gene are SGHRS and YFSETQ. The CDR3 is 16 amino acids. Trimming stripped 2 bases from V and 5 bases from J, with 19 bases between.

The chain carries TRBV7-9 and TRBJ2-7; D is uncertain. Germline V gene sequence: CDR1 SEHNR, CDR2 FQNEAQ (reference sequence). This CDR3 has 11 amino acids. V lost 10 bases and J 4 bases, leaving 11 bases between the germline ends. The CDR3 DNA reads as TGTGCCATCGGCATCGGGTACGAGCAGTACTTC. Translation: CAIGIGYEQYF.

With respect to this clone: Other DNA sequences from this sample encode an identical CDR3 as well. The CDR3, as DNA: TGTGCCAGCAGCCTTCAGGGGCTCGGGCGGTACCAGCCCCAGCATTTT. Its protein product is CASSLQGLGRYQPQHF. The chain has TRBV5-6 and TRBJ1-5, with D tentatively TRBD1 (6 bases). This CDR3 has 16 amino acids. Trimming cost V 4 bases and J 7 bases, with 21 bases left between them. Germline lookup yields CDR1 SGHDT and CDR2 YYEEEE.

The chain couples TRBV5-1 to TRBJ1-2; tentatively, D is TRBD1 (6 bases). The germline gives CDR1 SGHRS, CDR2 YFSETQ. This CDR3 spans 12 amino acids. V lost 4 bases, J lost 6 bases, and 10 bases lay in between. The CDR3 DNA follows: TGCGCCAGCAGCAGGGGGATCGATGGCTACACCTTC. Amino acids: CASSRGIDGYTF.

This clone was seen a handful of times. At one boundary the junction diverges from the germline segment, which might be a read error. The chain combines TRBV7-9 with TRBJ1-1, with no clear D. The CDR3 runs 12 residues. The germline V gene has CDR1 SEHNR and CDR2 FQNEAQ (reference sequence). The CDR3 here is CSSTPLVTEAFF. The CDR3 DNA sequence: TGTTCCAGCACCCCCTTAGTGACTGAAGCTTTCTTT.

V usage is TRBV7-2 and J usage is TRBJ2-1; TRBD1 matches 8 bases. Germline CDR1 reads SGHTA; CDR2 reads FQGNSA. J was trimmed by 0 bases and V by 4 bases; bases with no gene match: 5. The CDR3 loop spans 16 amino acids. DNA of the CDR3: TGTGCCAGCAGCTCGAGGACAGGGATCTCCTACAATGAGCAGTTCTTC. This codes for CASSSRTGISYNEQFF.

This clone was observed a single time. This chain connects TRBV27 to TRBJ1-6, with TRBD1 as a possible D gene (6 bases). This CDR3 is 16 amino acids long. Trimming took off 6 bases at V and 6 bases at J, with 18 bases between the two ends. Germline-derived CDR1 and CDR2 are MNHEY and SMNVEV (reference sequence). The CDR3 loop reads CASRVFGTNGNSPLHF. CDR3 DNA: TGTGCCAGCAGGGTATTCGGGACAAACGGTAATTCACCCCTCCACTTT.

This clone was seen once. The chain joins TRBV25-1 to TRBJ2-7, with D possibly TRBD1 on 6 matching bases. V lost 6 bases and J lost 7, with 19 bases in between. This CDR3 spans 14 amino acids. Germline values: CDR1 MGHDK, CDR2 SYGVNS. CDR3 region: CASSKQGVLGEQYF. DNA of the CDR3: TGTGCCAGCAGCAAACAGGGCGTCCTGGGAGAGCAGTACTTC.

This clone was seen only a few times. The V gene is TRBV28, the J gene TRBJ1-2; D possibly corresponds to TRBD1 (6 bases). CDR1 is MDHEN, CDR2 SYDVKM, per germline. The CDR3 consists of 15 residues. Trimming removed 5 bases at V and 5 bases at J, with 18 bases between. This CDR3 reads CASSQHGGGFYGYTF. In DNA form, the CDR3 reads TGTGCCAGCAGTCAGCACGGGGGGGGCTTTTATGGCTACACCTTC.